One sample yielded the 29 T cell receptor beta chains listed below, sequenced in a study of blood T cells in healthy people across ages. Then a second PCR, running roughly 7 to 11 cycles, was carried out with a sample-barcoded 5' primer and a J-beta primer mix. TCRdb passed the 5' RACE reads through MiXCR, listing each CDR3 protein once. The sample lists some 640,000 distinct CDR3 sequences, less than 35% occurring once. Sample: blood. All receptors derive from a woman of 80 years or more in good health.

This chain uses TRBV20-1 with TRBJ2-3; the D is unclear. Trimming shortened V by 0 bases and J by 8 bases, and 12 bases separated the two germline ends. CDR1 is DFQATT, CDR2 SNEGSKA, per germline (reference sequence). The CDR3 is 13 residues long. In nucleotides, the CDR3 is TGCAGTGCTAGAGACTACCTCGTGGGTACGCAGTATTTT. Amino acids: CSARDYLVGTQYF.

The chain is built from TRBV7-2 and TRBJ2-4; 13 bases line up with TRBD2. The germline V gene has CDR1 SGHTA and CDR2 FQGNSA. V gave up 6 bases and J gave up 0 bases; unmatched junction bases: 14. The CDR3 runs to 20 residues. CDR3 sequence (DNA): TGTGCCAGCAGTTTCCGGACTAGCGGGAGAGGATGGGGAGCCAAAAACATTCAGTACTTC. It is translated as CASSFRTSGRGWGAKNIQYF.

Many counts were recorded for this clonotype. The rearrangement links TRBV9 to TRBJ1-2; no clear D gene. CDR3 length: 14 residues. V was cut by 3 bases and J by 0 bases, with 9 bases left in between. Germline V gene lookup returns CDR1 SGDLS and CDR2 YYNGEE. CDR3 DNA sequence: TGTGCCAGCAGCGGCGCAGGCTCTAACTATGGCTACACCTTC. Residues: CASSGAGSNYGYTF.

This clonotype was seen at least ten times. The chain carries TRBV20-1 and TRBJ2-5; weak D call: TRBD1 (5 bases). Germline lookup yields CDR1 DFQATT and CDR2 SNEGSKA (reference sequence). Trimming shortened V by 0 bases and J by 2 bases, and 10 bases separated the two germline ends. The CDR3 is 14 residues long. In DNA form, the CDR3 reads TGCAGTGCTAGAGATCCCACAGGTCAAGAGACCCAGTACTTC. Translating it yields CSARDPTGQETQYF.

The table lists this clonotype with many counts. J is TRBJ1-5 and V is TRBV7-8, with D perhaps TRBD1 (6 bases). The germline V gene has CDR1 SGHVS and CDR2 FQNEAQ. V was trimmed by 5 bases and J by 3 bases, leaving 14 bases between them. This CDR3 is 15 amino acids long. CDR3 sequence reads: CASSPSRQANQPQHF. The CDR3, as DNA: TGTGCCAGCAGCCCGTCACGACAGGCCAATCAGCCCCAGCATTTT.

This clonotype was seen ten or more times. The chain links TRBV2 to TRBJ1-5; 7 positions match TRBD1. CDR1 and CDR2 (germline): SNHLY, FYNNEI. The CDR3 runs 15 residues. Unmatched junction bases numbered 8, after V lost 9 bases and J lost 0 bases. CDR3 in amino acids: CASSSQGYSNQPQHF. DNA for the CDR3: TGTGCCAGTTCCTCACAGGGGTATAGCAATCAGCCCCAGCATTTT.

The CDR3 is CASSISGGEGYEQYF. In DNA, the CDR3 is TGTGCCAGCAGCATTTCAGGGGGCGAGGGCTACGAGCAGTACTTC. This chain connects TRBV7-3 to TRBJ2-7; 8 nucleotides line up with TRBD1. From germline, CDR1 is SGHTA and CDR2 FQGTGA. The CDR3 loop spans 15 amino acids. Trimming cost V 5 bases and J 3 bases; bases outside gene matches: 9.

This clonotype was recorded at least ten times. The chain links TRBV12-3 or TRBV12-4 to TRBJ2-1; D is unclear. The CDR3 is made up of 11 amino acids. Trimming left V 2 bases short and J 9 bases short, with 5 bases between. CDR3: CASSLKTEQFF. CDR3 sequence (DNA): TGTGCCAGCAGTTTAAAAACTGAGCAGTTCTTC.

The sample holds many counts of this clonotype. This chain links TRBV3-1 with TRBJ1-5; D is undetermined. The V gene lost 8 bases and the J gene lost 0 bases, with 8 bases spanning the gap. The CDR3 runs to 13 residues. The germline V gene encodes CDR1 LGHDT and CDR2 YNNKEL (reference sequence). This CDR3 is CASGPASNQPQHF. The CDR3 region has the DNA TGTGCCAGCGGGCCCGCTAGCAATCAGCCCCAGCATTTT.

In its sample, this clonotype was seen a few times. A much larger clone lies one base from this, so it may be a read error. The CDR3: CASSVAANEQYF. CDR3 in DNA: TGTGCCAGCAGCGTAGCGGCGAATGAGCAGTACTTC. This chain links TRBV9 with TRBJ2-5; D is uncertain. The V end was cut by 0 bases, the J end by 11 bases, with 11 bases between. In germline, CDR1 is SGDLS, CDR2 YYNGEE. There are 12 residues in the CDR3.

This clonotype was counted a few times. The rearrangement links TRBV30 to TRBJ2-1; TRBD2 might be the D (5 bases). Germline V CDR1 and CDR2: GTSNPN, SVGIG (reference sequence). V lost 4 bases to trimming and J lost 2 bases, with 15 bases between them. CDR3 size: 15 residues. CDR3 sequence: CAWKLRRLPYNEQFF. CDR3 nucleotides: TGTGCCTGGAAACTCCGGCGACTACCCTACAATGAGCAGTTCTTC.

Worth noting for this clonotype: A single base separates this from a much larger clone, so it may be a read error. V is TRBV3-1 and J is TRBJ2-7, with 9 bases identical to TRBD1. CDR1 LGHDT and CDR2 YNNKEL come from the germline V gene (reference sequence). CDR3 length: 15 amino acids. For the CDR3, the DNA is TGTGCCGGCAGCCTACAGGGGGCGCGGTTAGACGAGCAGTACTTC. This codes for CAGSLQGARLDEQYF.

This clonotype was detected ten times or more. This chain links TRBV7-2 with TRBJ1-6; no definite D call. This CDR3 is 14 amino acids long. CDR1 is SGHTA and CDR2 is FQGNSA in the germline V gene. Between the trimmed V and J ends, which lost 6 bases and 5 bases, there was a span of 11 bases. Written as DNA, the CDR3 is TGTGCCAGCAGATTCAGGTCCAATAATTCACCCCTCCACTTT. It yields the protein CASRFRSNNSPLHF.

This clonotype was detected a few times. Germline is not matched at one junction end, which may reflect a read error. The J gene is TRBJ2-5, the V gene TRBV12-3 or TRBV12-4; D is uncertain. CDR3 length: 12 amino acids. The CDR3 region has the DNA TGTGCCAGCAGCCTTTCCCCAGAGGCCCAGTACTTC. This gives the protein CASSLSPEAQYF.

The chain joins TRBV5-1 to TRBJ1-2; 7 nucleotides align to TRBD1. The germline CDR1 and CDR2 sequences are SGHRS and YFSETQ. CDR3 size: 15 residues. The J segment lost 4 bases and the V segment lost 8 bases, leaving 14 bases of the junction unmatched. CDR3 sequence: CASRLIDRDFYGYTF. CDR3 DNA: TGCGCCAGTCGACTCATCGACAGGGACTTCTATGGCTACACCTTC.

This clonotype was detected ten times or more. The chain uses TRBV5-1 and TRBJ2-5; 9 positions match TRBD1. Trimming took 0 bases from V and 2 from J; bases not matched to a gene: 2. The CDR3 consists of 15 residues. Germline values: CDR1 SGHRS, CDR2 YFSETQ. This CDR3 reads CASSLVGQGQETQYF. DNA of the CDR3: TGCGCCAGCAGCTTGGTGGGACAGGGACAAGAGACCCAGTACTTC.

The chain employs TRBV30 and TRBJ1-2, with 7 bases lining up with TRBD1. After removal of 5 bases from V and 5 bases from J, the junction contained 11 bases not matched to a gene. The CDR3 sequence is 14 residues long. The germline gives CDR1 GTSNPN, CDR2 SVGIG (reference sequence). CDR3 sequence (DNA): TGTGCCTGGGTAGGACAGGCCCAGACTTATGGCTACACCTTC. Its protein product is CAWVGQAQTYGYTF.

The chain couples TRBV12-5 to TRBJ2-5; 8 positions match TRBD2. Trimming cost V 2 bases and J 5 bases; bases outside gene matches: 7. The CDR3 is 15 residues long. The germline V gene has CDR1 LGHNT and CDR2 FRNRAP. In DNA, the CDR3 is TGTGCTAGTGGTTTGTCGGGGGGGCGGTGGGAGACCCAGTACTTC. Translating gives CASGLSGGRWETQYF.

Worth noting for this clonotype: It may be a read error: a sequence one base away is much more abundant. The chain links TRBV13 to TRBJ2-7; the match to TRBD2 covers 11 bases. Germline loops: CDR1 PRHDT, CDR2 FYEKMQ (reference sequence). V gave up 2 bases and J gave up 10 bases; unmatched junction bases: 10. The CDR3 covers 15 residues. For the CDR3, the DNA is TGTGCCAGCAGCTTACTAGCGGGGGGTGTGGAGATCCAGTACTTC. This encodes CASSLLAGGVEIQYF.

This clonotype was seen only a few times. The J gene is TRBJ2-3, the V gene TRBV9, with D perhaps TRBD2 (5 bases). The CDR3 totals 16 residues. Germline values: CDR1 SGDLS, CDR2 YYNGEE. Between the trimmed V and J ends, which lost 3 bases and 9 bases, there was a span of 23 bases. The CDR3 nucleotides read TGTGCCAGCAGCGGAAACGTGGCGGGTGGGCATAGGACGCAGTATTTT. This gives the protein CASSGNVAGGHRTQYF. Looking up the rest from reference TRBV9 and TRBJ2-3 gives the full variable domain: DSGVTQTPKHLITATGQRVTLRCSPRSGDLSVYWYQQSLDQGLQFLIQYYNGEERAKGNILERFSAQQFPDLHSELNLSSLELGDSALYFCASSGNVAGGHRTQYFGPGTRLTVL.

This clonotype was counted many times. The V gene is TRBV4-1, the J gene TRBJ1-5; TRBD1 aligns across 7 bases. The V segment lost 0 bases and the J segment 7 bases; nucleotides outside the gene matches: 6. The germline gives CDR1 MGHRA, CDR2 YSYEKL. The CDR3 runs 15 residues. CDR3 sequence (DNA): TGCGCCAGCAGCCAAGATGGGAGGGGGCGCCAGCCCCAGCATTTT. Translation: CASSQDGRGRQPQHF.

This clonotype came up many times. The gene calls are TRBV10-3 and TRBJ2-3; 10 bases agree with TRBD2. This CDR3 is built from 15 residues. V shed 4 bases and J 4 bases; nucleotides not matched to a gene: 5. Germline-derived CDR1 and CDR2 are ENHRY and SYGVKD. The CDR3 DNA reads TGTGCCATCAGTGGTAGCGGGGGGTTCGCAGATACGCAGTATTTT. Its protein is CAISGSGGFADTQYF.

J is TRBJ2-7 and V is TRBV3-1; 7 bases are a match to TRBD2. The length of the CDR3 is 14 residues. Germline CDR1 is LGHDT and CDR2 is YNNKEL (reference sequence). J was trimmed by 1 base and V by 4 bases; bases with no gene match: 4. CDR3 in amino acids: CASSRGLGSYEQYF. The CDR3 DNA sequence: TGTGCCAGCAGCCGTGGACTAGGATCCTACGAGCAGTACTTC.

This clonotype came up many times. The chain couples TRBV20-1 to TRBJ2-3; maybe TRBD2 (6 bases). Germline V CDR1 and CDR2: DFQATT, SNEGSKA (reference sequence). The V end lost 0 bases, the J end lost 0 bases, and 10 bases lay between the germline ends. There are 15 residues in the CDR3. The CDR3 DNA reads as TGCAGTGCTAGAGATCCGGCGGGGAGCACAGATACGCAGTATTTT. Translated: CSARDPAGSTDTQYF.

This clonotype was seen at least ten times. This chain links TRBV11-2 with TRBJ2-3; D gene ambiguous. Per the germline V gene, CDR1 is SGHAT and CDR2 is FQNNGV. This CDR3 is built from 16 residues. V lost 1 base, J lost 2 bases, and 13 bases lay in between. The CDR3 coding sequence is TGTGCCAGCAGCTTAGTCGGTCCCACTCCCACAGATACGCAGTATTTT. Its protein product is CASSLVGPTPTDTQYF.

This CDR3 is CSVAGVPYSNQPQHF. The CDR3 nucleotides are TGCAGCGTGGCCGGGGTCCCTTATAGCAATCAGCCCCAGCATTTT. This chain connects TRBV29-1 to TRBJ1-5; D is uncertain. Germline V lookup: CDR1 SQVTM, CDR2 ANQGSEA. CDR3 length equals 15 residues. V dropped 6 bases and J dropped 0 bases, with 15 bases sitting between them.

This clonotype was observed a handful of times. The V and J genes are TRBV7-7 and TRBJ1-4; the match to TRBD1 covers 7 bases. The CDR3 covers 14 residues. Germline V gene lookup returns CDR1 SSHAT and CDR2 FNYEAQ (reference sequence). J gave up 11 bases and V 1 base, and 7 bases lay outside the gene matches. This chain's CDR3 is CASSLDLSGGKLFF. CDR3 in DNA: TGTGCCAGCAGCTTAGATCTCTCAGGGGGGAAACTGTTTTTT.

This clonotype came up many times. This sequence joins TRBV7-3 and TRBJ2-1, with TRBD2 identical over 10 bases. The tail of the sequence fits TRBJ2-7 better, so the J call may be wrong. The CDR3 totals 16 residues. Germline V gene lookup returns CDR1 SGHTA and CDR2 FQGTGA. The CDR3 here is CASSLVRTSGYNEQYF. In DNA, the CDR3 is TGTGCCAGCAGCTTAGTCAGGACTAGCGGTTACAATGAGCAGTACTTC.

This clonotype has only a few counts. A much larger clone sits a single nucleotide away, making a read error possible. The chain recombines TRBV10-3 with TRBJ1-5, with TRBD1 matching 8 bases. The CDR3 is 16 amino acids. Germline values: CDR1 ENHRY, CDR2 SYGVKD. The chain's CDR3 is CAVSEPSGTGHQPQHF. CDR3 DNA sequence: TGTGCCGTCAGTGAGCCGAGCGGGACAGGTCATCAGCCCCAGCATTTT.